This T cell receptor beta chain was profiled in a study of T cells in Graves' hyperthyroidism and ophthalmopathy. Study in general: At the time of initial diagnosis and before any treatment, peripheral blood was collected. Study outcomes and limitations: A model of 13 V-J features distinguished ophthalmopathy from stable hyperthyroidism.

About this clonotype itself: Its antigen is as yet unknown.

The CDR3 length is 14 residues. Germline V gene sequence: CDR1 DFQATT, CDR2 SNEGSKA (reference sequence). TCR beta CDR3 region amplification was performed from RNA transcripts. An initial round of RT-PCR targeting the TCR CDR3 relied on the HTBI primer set. TCRdb processed the multiplex PCR reads anew with MiXCR; each CDR3 protein has one entry. This table holds hundreds of thousands of distinct CDR3 sequences, about 14% found once. The origin of this receptor is a woman aged 50 to 60 with Graves' ophthalmopathy. J is TRBJ1-1 and V is TRBV20-1; D remains ambiguous. The sample taken for sequencing was blood. The DNA for the CDR3 is TGCAGCGTTGAAGGGTACATAGGCAACACTGAAGCTTTCTTT. Translation gives CSVEGYIGNTEAFF.